This is a list of T cell receptor beta chains from one sample in a study of cytomegalovirus exposure and HLA in healthy donors. Method: immunoSEQ multiplex PCR; TCRdb's copy keeps in-frame clones and lacks some. The sample lists 150,000 to 200,000 clones; over 80% were seen once. The sample comprised PBMCs. The receptors derive from a man aged 50 to 60 in good health and CMV-seronegative. The CDR3 runs from the conserved cysteine through the conserved F or W. D genes are given only for firm matches. Clone size is given for some rows only: seen once, a few or many times, or a class if the clone is expanded.

J,V,D,size,DNA,CDR3
TRBJ2-5,TRBV7-2,.,.,TGTGCCAGCAGCTTATTTGAGGGCTGGAGGGAGCAGTACTTC,CASSLFEGWREQYF
TRBJ2-7,TRBV5-4,.,.,TGTGCCAGCAGCCGGGGTACTGGGTTCTACGAGCAGTACTTC,CASSRGTGFYEQYF
TRBJ2-1,TRBV11-3,TRBD2,.,TGTGCCAGCAGCCCGGGACTAGCGGGGGGCCTAACCCTCTACAATGAGCAGTTCTTC,CASSPGLAGGLTLYNEQFF
TRBJ2-7,TRBV7-9,.,.,TGTGCCAGCACCTTCGAAGTCAGCTCCTACGAGCAGTACTTC,CASTFEVSSYEQYF
TRBJ1-5,TRBV18,TRBD1,once,TGTGCCAGCTCACTCGGACAGGGACAGAAGCCCCAGCATTTT,CASSLGQGQKPQHF
TRBJ1-5,TRBV6-5,TRBD1,.,TGTGCCAGCAGTTCCCGGACAGGGAAAGATCAGCCCCAGCATTTT,CASSSRTGKDQPQHF
TRBJ2-5,TRBV11-2,TRBD1,.,TGTGCCAGCAGCTTAGGGACAGGGTGGAGAGAGACCCAGTACTTC,CASSLGTGWRETQYF
TRBJ2-1,TRBV5-1,TRBD1,.,TGCGCCAGCAGCTTGCGGACGGGACAGGGAGCTGAGCAGTTCTTC,CASSLRTGQGAEQFF
TRBJ2-7,TRBV6-5,.,.,TGTGCCAGCAGGACCCCAGGGACCTACGAGCAGTACTTC,CASRTPGTYEQYF
TRBJ2-4,TRBV7-3,.,.,TGTGCCAGCAGCTTAGGGGGGACCAAAAACATTCAGTACTTC,CASSLGGTKNIQYF
TRBJ2-7,TRBV28,TRBD1,once,TGTGCCAGCAGTACCTCCCTCCGGGACAGGGAAAGCTCCTACGAGCAGTACTTC,CASSTSLRDRESSYEQYF
TRBJ2-2,TRBV18,TRBD2,.,TGTGCCAGCTCACCACCGGGACTAATCCGCACCGGGGAGCTGTTTTTT,CASSPPGLIRTGELFF
TRBJ2-7,TRBV25-1,TRBD1,.,TGTGCCAGCAGCAGAGGACAGGGGGGCTACGAGCAGTACTTC,CASSRGQGGYEQYF
TRBJ2-7,TRBV19,TRBD1,.,TGTGCCAGTAGCTATATCCCGGGACAGGCTATCTACGAGCAGTACTTC,CASSYIPGQAIYEQYF
TRBJ2-2,TRBV5-6,TRBD1,.,TGTGCCAGCAGCTTGGGGGGACAGGGCAGGACCGGGGAGCTGTTTTTT,CASSLGGQGRTGELFF
TRBJ2-1,TRBV7-2,TRBD1,.,TGTGCCAGCAGCCGGGACAGGGTGGGAGAGCAGTTCTTC,CASSRDRVGEQFF
TRBJ2-6,TRBV12-2,.,few,TGTGCAAGTCGCTTAGCTCTTCAGGGGCGAGGGGCCAACGTCCTGACTTTC,CASRLALQGRGANVLTF
TRBJ1-2,TRBV9,.,.,TGTGCCAGCAGCGTCGACCTACAGGGAAGGGACGGCTACACCTTC,CASSVDLQGRDGYTF
TRBJ1-6,TRBV4-3,.,.,TGCGCCAGCAGAATCGGGGGGGCTTCCTATAATTCACCCCTCCACTTT,CASRIGGASYNSPLHF
TRBJ1-1,TRBV30,.,.,TGTGCCTGGAGTGTAATGCAGGATATGAACACTGAAGCTTTCTTT,CAWSVMQDMNTEAFF
TRBJ2-7,TRBV29-1,.,.,TGCAGCGTTAACGTCCAGGGGCGGTTTGACGAGCAGTACTTC,CSVNVQGRFDEQYF
TRBJ1-3,TRBV28,.,.,TGTGCCAGCAGACAGGGAAGTGGCACCATATATTTT,CASRQGSGTIYF
TRBJ1-4,TRBV6-5,.,.,TGTGCCAGCAGTTACTTGACGGGGACTAATGAAAAACTGTTTTTT,CASSYLTGTNEKLFF
TRBJ2-2,TRBV7-9,TRBD2,.,TGTGCCAGCAGCCGGACTAGCGGGAGGGCCGCCGCTCGGGAGCTGTTTTTT,CASSRTSGRAAARELFF
TRBJ2-1,TRBV10-3,TRBD2,.,TGTGCCATCAGCGAAGGGGGGACTAGCGGGGCAGGTGAGCAGTTCTTC,CAISEGGTSGAGEQFF
TRBJ2-3,TRBV28,TRBD2,.,TGTGCCAGCCTTCCCGGGGGGAGGGTCGGGGATACGCAGTATTTT,CASLPGGRVGDTQYF
TRBJ2-7,TRBV18,.,.,TGTGCCAGCTCACCAGGAGGGGCAACCTACGAGCAGTACTTC,CASSPGGATYEQYF
TRBJ2-7,TRBV6-5,.,.,TGTGCCAGCAGTACGCCGCAGGGTAGCTCCTACGAGCAGTACTTC,CASSTPQGSSYEQYF
TRBJ2-1,TRBV11-1,.,.,TGTGCCAGCAGCTTAGAGCATCTAGTTAGGGAGCAGTTCTTC,CASSLEHLVREQFF
TRBJ1-1,TRBV7-9,TRBD1,.,TGTGCCCTAAACTTACAGGGGGACACCGTCGGCACTGAAGCTTTCTTT,CALNLQGDTVGTEAFF
TRBJ2-7,TRBV7-2,.,.,TGTGCCAGCAGCCCGCAGGGGAGCTCCTACGAGCAGTACTTC,CASSPQGSSYEQYF
TRBJ2-5,TRBV29-1,TRBD2,.,TGCAGCGTTCGACTAGCGGGAATAGAGACCCAGTACTTC,CSVRLAGIETQYF
TRBJ1-3,TRBV28,.,few,TGTGCCAGCAGCCCGGCGGGAGGGGCGCCGGGAAACACCATATATTTT,CASSPAGGAPGNTIYF